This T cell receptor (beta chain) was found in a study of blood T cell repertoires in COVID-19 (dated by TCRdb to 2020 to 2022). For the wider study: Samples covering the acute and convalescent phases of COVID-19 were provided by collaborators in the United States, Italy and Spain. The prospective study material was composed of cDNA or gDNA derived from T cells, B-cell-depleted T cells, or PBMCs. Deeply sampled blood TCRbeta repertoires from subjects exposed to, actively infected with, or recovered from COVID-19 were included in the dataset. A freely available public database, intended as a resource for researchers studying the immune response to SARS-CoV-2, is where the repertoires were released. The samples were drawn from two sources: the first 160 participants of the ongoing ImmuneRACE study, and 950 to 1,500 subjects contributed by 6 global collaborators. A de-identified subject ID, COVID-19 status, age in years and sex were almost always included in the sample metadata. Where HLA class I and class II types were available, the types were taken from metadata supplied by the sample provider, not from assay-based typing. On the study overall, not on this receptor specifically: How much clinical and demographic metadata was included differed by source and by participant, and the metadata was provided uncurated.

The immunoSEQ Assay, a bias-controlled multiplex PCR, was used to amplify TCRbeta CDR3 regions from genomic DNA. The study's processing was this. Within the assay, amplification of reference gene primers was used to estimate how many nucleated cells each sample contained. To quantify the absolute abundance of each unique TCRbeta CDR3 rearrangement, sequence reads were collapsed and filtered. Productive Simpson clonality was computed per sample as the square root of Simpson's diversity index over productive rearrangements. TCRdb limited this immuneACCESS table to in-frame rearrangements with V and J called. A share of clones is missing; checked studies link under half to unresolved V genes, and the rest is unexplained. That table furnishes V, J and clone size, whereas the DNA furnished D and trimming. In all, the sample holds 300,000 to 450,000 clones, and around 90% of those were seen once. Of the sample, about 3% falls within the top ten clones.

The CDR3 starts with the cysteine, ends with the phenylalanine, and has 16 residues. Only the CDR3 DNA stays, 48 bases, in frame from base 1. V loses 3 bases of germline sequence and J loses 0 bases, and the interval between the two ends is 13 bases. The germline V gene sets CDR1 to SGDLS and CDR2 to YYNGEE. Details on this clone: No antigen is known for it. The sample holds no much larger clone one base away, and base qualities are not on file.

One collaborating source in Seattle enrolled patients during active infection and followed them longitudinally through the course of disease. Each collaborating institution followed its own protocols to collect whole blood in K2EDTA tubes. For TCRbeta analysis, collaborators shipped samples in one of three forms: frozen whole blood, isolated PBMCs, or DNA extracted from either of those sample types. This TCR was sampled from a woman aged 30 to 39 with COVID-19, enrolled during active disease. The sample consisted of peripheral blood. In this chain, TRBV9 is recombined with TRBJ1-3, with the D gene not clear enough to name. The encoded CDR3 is CASSGGDPVSGNTIYF. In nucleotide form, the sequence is TGTGCCAGCAGCGGCGGCGATCCAGTCTCTGGAAACACCATATATTTT.